Listed below are T cell receptor beta chains from one sample, sequenced in a study of cytomegalovirus exposure and HLA in healthy donors. Assay used: immunoSEQ multiplex PCR; TCRdb lists only in-frame clones, some missing. The sample holds about 160,000 clones, about 96% seen once. The sequencing input was PBMCs. The receptors derive from a woman between 18 and 29 years old in good health and CMV-seronegative. CDR3s include the opening cysteine and the closing phenylalanine or tryptophan. A D gene is named only where the DNA matches it firmly. Clone size is given for some rows only: seen once, a few or many times, or a class if the clone is expanded.

cdr3_aa: CASSMSGGPDTQYF
cdr3_nt: TGTGCCAGTAGTATGAGCGGGGGGCCAGATACGCAGTATTTT
d_call: TRBD2
clone_size: .
j_call: TRBJ2-3
cdr3_length: 14
v_call: TRBV19

cdr3_aa: CASSLGGTGKNYGYTF
cdr3_nt: TGTGCCAGCAGCTTAGGTGGGACAGGAAAGAACTATGGCTACACCTTC
d_call: TRBD1
clone_size: .
j_call: TRBJ1-2
cdr3_length: 16
v_call: TRBV7-2

cdr3_aa: CATSTATGSYNSPLHF
cdr3_nt: TGTGCCACCAGCACCGCGACAGGGTCGTATAATTCACCCCTCCACTTT
d_call: TRBD1
clone_size: .
j_call: TRBJ1-6
cdr3_length: 16
v_call: TRBV15

cdr3_aa: CASSLIPGNEQFF
cdr3_nt: TGTGCCAGCAGCTTAATTCCCGGGAATGAGCAGTTCTTC
d_call: .
clone_size: .
j_call: TRBJ2-1
cdr3_length: 13
v_call: TRBV7-2

cdr3_aa: CASSTGTVGTDTQYF
cdr3_nt: TGTGCCAGCAGCACCGGGACAGTGGGCACAGATACGCAGTATTTT
d_call: TRBD1
clone_size: .
j_call: TRBJ2-3
cdr3_length: 15
v_call: TRBV7-3

cdr3_aa: CASSQDSLAGYNEQFF
cdr3_nt: TGTGCCAGCAGCCAAGACAGCCTAGCGGGGTACAATGAGCAGTTCTTC
d_call: TRBD2
clone_size: .
j_call: TRBJ2-1
cdr3_length: 16
v_call: TRBV14

cdr3_aa: CASSPGGDTQYF
cdr3_nt: TGTGCCAGCAGCCCGGGGGGAGATACGCAGTATTTT
d_call: TRBD2
clone_size: .
j_call: TRBJ2-3
cdr3_length: 12
v_call: TRBV7-9

cdr3_aa: CASREVGGIRNYGYTF
cdr3_nt: TGTGCCAGCCGCGAGGTTGGAGGTATTCGCAACTATGGCTACACCTTC
d_call: .
clone_size: .
j_call: TRBJ1-2
cdr3_length: 16
v_call: TRBV2

cdr3_aa: CATKREVGSGAFF
cdr3_nt: TGTGCCACCAAGAGGGAGGTGGGGTCTGGGGCTTTCTTT
d_call: .
clone_size: .
j_call: TRBJ1-1
cdr3_length: 13
v_call: TRBV10-3

cdr3_aa: CASSEPSRSSYEQYF
cdr3_nt: TGTGCCAGCAGTGAACCTAGCAGGAGCTCCTACGAGCAGTACTTC
d_call: .
clone_size: .
j_call: TRBJ2-7
cdr3_length: 15
v_call: TRBV2

cdr3_aa: CASSKYAGFTEAFF
cdr3_nt: TGTGCCAGCAGTAAGTACGCGGGATTCACTGAAGCTTTCTTT
d_call: .
clone_size: .
j_call: TRBJ1-1
cdr3_length: 14
v_call: TRBV5-4

cdr3_aa: CASSGGMENTEAFF
cdr3_nt: TGTGCCAGCAGCGGAGGGATGGAGAATACTGAAGCTTTCTTT
d_call: .
clone_size: .
j_call: TRBJ1-1
cdr3_length: 14
v_call: TRBV5-4

cdr3_aa: CASNRGPDYEQYF
cdr3_nt: TGTGCCAGCAACAGGGGGCCCGACTACGAGCAGTACTTC
d_call: TRBD1
clone_size: .
j_call: TRBJ2-7
cdr3_length: 13
v_call: TRBV6-1

cdr3_aa: CSVGGPGQGSYEQYF
cdr3_nt: TGCAGCGTTGGGGGTCCGGGACAGGGATCCTACGAGCAGTACTTC
d_call: TRBD1
clone_size: once
j_call: TRBJ2-7
cdr3_length: 15
v_call: TRBV29-1

cdr3_aa: CSVVLAGGPMSTDTQYF
cdr3_nt: TGCAGCGTTGTGCTAGCGGGGGGGCCCATGAGCACAGATACGCAGTATTTT
d_call: TRBD2
clone_size: .
j_call: TRBJ2-3
cdr3_length: 17
v_call: TRBV29-1

cdr3_aa: CASSPRQGLPNEQYF
cdr3_nt: TGTGCCAGCAGCCCACGTCAGGGCCTCCCGAACGAGCAGTACTTC
d_call: .
clone_size: once
j_call: TRBJ2-7
cdr3_length: 15
v_call: TRBV7-9

cdr3_aa: CATSRDAQGATEAFF
cdr3_nt: TGTGCCACCAGCAGAGATGCCCAGGGGGCGACTGAAGCTTTCTTT
d_call: TRBD1
clone_size: .
j_call: TRBJ1-1
cdr3_length: 15
v_call: TRBV15

cdr3_aa: CASSLTPGVAGTDTQYF
cdr3_nt: TGTGCCAGCAGCTTAACCCCGGGGGTAGCGGGCACAGATACGCAGTATTTT
d_call: .
clone_size: .
j_call: TRBJ2-3
cdr3_length: 17
v_call: TRBV7-3

cdr3_aa: CASSGRSGAGEQYF
cdr3_nt: TGTGCCAGCTCGGGACGCTCAGGGGCTGGCGAGCAGTACTTC
d_call: .
clone_size: .
j_call: TRBJ2-7
cdr3_length: 14
v_call: TRBV7-2

cdr3_aa: CASSLGGWGQEDSPLHF
cdr3_nt: TGCGCCAGCAGCTTGGGTGGGTGGGGACAAGAGGATTCACCCCTCCACTTT
d_call: .
clone_size: .
j_call: TRBJ1-6
cdr3_length: 17
v_call: TRBV5-1

cdr3_aa: CASSVGAGGYAATGELFF
cdr3_nt: TGTGCCAGCAGCGTAGGGGCAGGGGGCTATGCAGCCACCGGGGAGCTGTTTTTT
d_call: TRBD1
clone_size: .
j_call: TRBJ2-2
cdr3_length: 18
v_call: TRBV9

cdr3_aa: CASSYRLAGDLKSDEQFF
cdr3_nt: TGTGCCAGCAGCTACCGACTAGCGGGGGACCTCAAGTCAGATGAGCAGTTCTTC
d_call: TRBD2
clone_size: .
j_call: TRBJ2-1
cdr3_length: 18
v_call: TRBV7-2

cdr3_aa: CASSYVARGGYTF
cdr3_nt: TGTGCCAGCAGTTACGTCGCCCGGGGTGGCTACACCTTC
d_call: .
clone_size: .
j_call: TRBJ1-2
cdr3_length: 13
v_call: TRBV6-5

cdr3_aa: CAWSPRKRDTQYF
cdr3_nt: TGTGCCTGGAGTCCCCGGAAGAGGGATACGCAGTATTTT
d_call: .
clone_size: .
j_call: TRBJ2-3
cdr3_length: 13
v_call: TRBV30

cdr3_aa: CASSLEFGQGIEQYF
cdr3_nt: TGTGCCAGCAGCTTAGAGTTTGGACAGGGTATCGAGCAGTACTTC
d_call: TRBD1
clone_size: .
j_call: TRBJ2-7
cdr3_length: 15
v_call: TRBV7-9

cdr3_aa: CASSQEWTAYYEQYF
cdr3_nt: TGCGCCAGCAGCCAAGAATGGACAGCTTACTACGAGCAGTACTTC
d_call: .
clone_size: .
j_call: TRBJ2-7
cdr3_length: 15
v_call: TRBV4-1

cdr3_aa: CASSLWLYNEQFF
cdr3_nt: TGTGCCAGCAGCTTATGGCTTTACAATGAGCAGTTCTTC
d_call: .
clone_size: .
j_call: TRBJ2-1
cdr3_length: 13
v_call: TRBV7-3

cdr3_aa: CASSLEGQGGSPLHF
cdr3_nt: TGCGCCAGCAGCTTGGAAGGACAGGGTGGTTCACCCCTCCACTTT
d_call: TRBD1
clone_size: few
j_call: TRBJ1-6
cdr3_length: 15
v_call: TRBV5-1

cdr3_aa: CASSPRLESETQYF
cdr3_nt: TGTGCCAGCTCACCGCGCCTCGAGAGCGAGACCCAGTACTTC
d_call: .
clone_size: .
j_call: TRBJ2-5
cdr3_length: 14
v_call: TRBV18

cdr3_aa: CASSSTGAPGTDTQYF
cdr3_nt: TGTGCCAGCAGTTCTACAGGGGCCCCTGGCACAGATACGCAGTATTTT
d_call: TRBD1
clone_size: .
j_call: TRBJ2-3
cdr3_length: 16
v_call: TRBV2

cdr3_aa: CASSQEPPPRQLEAFF
cdr3_nt: TGCGCCAGCAGCCAAGAACCCCCCCCAAGACAGCTTGAAGCTTTCTTT
d_call: .
clone_size: .
j_call: TRBJ1-1
cdr3_length: 16
v_call: TRBV4-3

cdr3_aa: CATGQGRGYTF
cdr3_nt: TGTGCCACCGGACAGGGGAGAGGCTACACCTTC
d_call: TRBD1
clone_size: .
j_call: TRBJ1-2
cdr3_length: 11
v_call: TRBV6-5

cdr3_aa: CASSPSGQGNPSYGYTF
cdr3_nt: TGCGCCAGCAGCCCTTCGGGACAGGGTAACCCGAGTTATGGCTACACCTTC
d_call: TRBD1
clone_size: once
j_call: TRBJ1-2
cdr3_length: 17
v_call: TRBV4-1

cdr3_aa: CASSLGSGNQPQHF
cdr3_nt: TGTGCCAGCAGCTTGGGCAGTGGGAATCAGCCCCAGCATTTT
d_call: .
clone_size: once
j_call: TRBJ1-5
cdr3_length: 14
v_call: TRBV7-2

cdr3_aa: CASSVAGSGGPQETQYF
cdr3_nt: TGTGCCAGCAGCGTAGCAGGTAGCGGGGGGCCCCAAGAGACCCAGTACTTC
d_call: TRBD2
clone_size: .
j_call: TRBJ2-5
cdr3_length: 17
v_call: TRBV9

cdr3_aa: CSVRGAEETQYF
cdr3_nt: TGCAGCGTTCGAGGAGCCGAAGAGACCCAGTACTTC
d_call: .
clone_size: .
j_call: TRBJ2-5
cdr3_length: 12
v_call: TRBV29-1

cdr3_aa: CSAERGLAGEAGELFF
cdr3_nt: TGCAGCGCCGAGAGGGGACTAGCGGGGGAGGCCGGGGAGCTGTTTTTT
d_call: TRBD2
clone_size: .
j_call: TRBJ2-2
cdr3_length: 16
v_call: TRBV29-1

cdr3_aa: CAISRDREGHEQYF
cdr3_nt: TGTGCCATCAGTAGGGACAGGGAGGGGCACGAGCAGTACTTC
d_call: TRBD1
clone_size: .
j_call: TRBJ2-7
cdr3_length: 14
v_call: TRBV15

cdr3_aa: CASSGAGAIGNEQFF
cdr3_nt: TGTGCCAGCAGCGGGGCGGGGGCCATCGGGAATGAGCAGTTCTTC
d_call: .
clone_size: .
j_call: TRBJ2-1
cdr3_length: 15
v_call: TRBV9

cdr3_aa: CASSLTSGSYEQYF
cdr3_nt: TGTGCCAGCAGCCTTACTTCCGGGAGCTACGAGCAGTACTTC
d_call: .
clone_size: .
j_call: TRBJ2-7
cdr3_length: 14
v_call: TRBV9

cdr3_aa: CASSLAFTSYEQYF
cdr3_nt: TGTGCCAGCAGCTTAGCCTTTACAAGCTACGAGCAGTACTTC
d_call: .
clone_size: .
j_call: TRBJ2-7
cdr3_length: 14
v_call: TRBV7-2

cdr3_aa: CATSRDAYSLLAGVDTQYF
cdr3_nt: TGTGCCACCAGCAGAGATGCCTACTCCCTACTAGCGGGGGTAGATACGCAGTATTTT
d_call: TRBD2
clone_size: .
j_call: TRBJ2-3
cdr3_length: 19
v_call: TRBV15

cdr3_aa: CASTTRGRPDTQYF
cdr3_nt: TGCGCCAGCACCACAAGGGGCAGGCCAGATACGCAGTATTTT
d_call: .
clone_size: .
j_call: TRBJ2-3
cdr3_length: 14
v_call: TRBV5-1

cdr3_aa: CASSPGAGRFNNEQFF
cdr3_nt: TGTGCCAGCAGTCCTGGAGCGGGGAGATTTAACAATGAGCAGTTCTTC
d_call: TRBD2
clone_size: .
j_call: TRBJ2-1
cdr3_length: 16
v_call: TRBV14

cdr3_aa: CASNSWGPEDTQYF
cdr3_nt: TGTGCCAGCAATAGTTGGGGCCCTGAAGATACGCAGTATTTT
d_call: .
clone_size: .
j_call: TRBJ2-3
cdr3_length: 14
v_call: TRBV6-5

cdr3_aa: CASSVGPNQPQHF
cdr3_nt: TGTGCCAGCAGCGTAGGGCCAAATCAGCCCCAGCATTTT
d_call: .
clone_size: .
j_call: TRBJ1-5
cdr3_length: 13
v_call: TRBV9